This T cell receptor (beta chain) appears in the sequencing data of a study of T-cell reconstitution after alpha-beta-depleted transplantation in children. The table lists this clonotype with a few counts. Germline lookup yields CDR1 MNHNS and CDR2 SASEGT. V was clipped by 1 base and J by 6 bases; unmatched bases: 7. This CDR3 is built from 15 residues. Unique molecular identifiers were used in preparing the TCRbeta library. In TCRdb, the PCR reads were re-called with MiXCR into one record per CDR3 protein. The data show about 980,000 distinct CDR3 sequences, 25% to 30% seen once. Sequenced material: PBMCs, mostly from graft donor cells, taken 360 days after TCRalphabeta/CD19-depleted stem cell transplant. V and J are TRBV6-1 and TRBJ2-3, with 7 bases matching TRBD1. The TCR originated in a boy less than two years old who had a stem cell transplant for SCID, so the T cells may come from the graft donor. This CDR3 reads CASSEGYSRGDTQYF. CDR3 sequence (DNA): TGTGCCAGCAGTGAAGGTTACAGCAGGGGGGATACGCAGTATTTT.